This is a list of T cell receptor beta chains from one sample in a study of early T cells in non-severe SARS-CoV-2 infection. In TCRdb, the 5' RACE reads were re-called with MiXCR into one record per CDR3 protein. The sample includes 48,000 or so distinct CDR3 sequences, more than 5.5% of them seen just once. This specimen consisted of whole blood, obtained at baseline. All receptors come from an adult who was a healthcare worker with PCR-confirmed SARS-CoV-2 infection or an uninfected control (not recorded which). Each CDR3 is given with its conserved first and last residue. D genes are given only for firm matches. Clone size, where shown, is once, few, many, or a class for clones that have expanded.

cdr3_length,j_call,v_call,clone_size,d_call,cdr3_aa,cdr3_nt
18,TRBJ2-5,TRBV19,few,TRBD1,CASRPGTASFPRQETQYF,TGTGCCAGTAGACCCGGGACAGCCTCCTTTCCGCGTCAAGAGACCCAGTACTTC
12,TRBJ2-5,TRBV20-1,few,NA,CSAGGGSKTQYF,TGCAGTGCCGGGGGCGGGAGTAAGACCCAGTACTTC
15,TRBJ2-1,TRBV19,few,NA,CASSLTAEAYNEQFF,TGTGCCAGTAGTCTCACAGCGGAAGCGTACAATGAGCAGTTCTTC
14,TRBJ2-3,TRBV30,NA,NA,CAWSVLGFTDTQYF,TGTGCCTGGAGTGTACTGGGCTTCACAGATACGCAGTATTTT
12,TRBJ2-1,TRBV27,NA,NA,CASSGVINEQFF,TGTGCCAGCAGTGGGGTAATCAATGAGCAGTTCTTC
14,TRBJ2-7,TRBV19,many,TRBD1,CASSATGSTSEQYF,TGTGCCAGTAGTGCGACAGGGAGTACATCCGAGCAGTACTTC
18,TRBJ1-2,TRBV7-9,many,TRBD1,CASSSLGQGAPWNYGYTF,TGTGCCAGCAGCTCGTTGGGACAGGGGGCTCCCTGGAACTATGGCTACACCTTC
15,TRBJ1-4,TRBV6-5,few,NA,CASRANGGGNEKLFF,TGTGCCAGCAGGGCTAACGGGGGTGGAAATGAAAAACTGTTTTTT
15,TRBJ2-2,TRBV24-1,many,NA,CATSDRRTRHGELFF,TGTGCCACCAGTGACCGTAGGACTCGGCACGGGGAGCTGTTTTTT
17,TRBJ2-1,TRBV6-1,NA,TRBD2,CASSKSLAGASYNEQFF,TGTGCCAGCAGCAAGTCCCTAGCGGGAGCGTCCTACAATGAGCAGTTCTTC
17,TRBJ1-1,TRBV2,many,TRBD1,CASRAWGQGGRNTEAFF,TGTGCCAGCAGGGCATGGGGACAGGGAGGGAGAAACACTGAAGCTTTCTTT
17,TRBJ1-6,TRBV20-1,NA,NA,CSARDWGVSSYNSPLHF,TGCAGTGCTAGAGATTGGGGAGTGAGCTCCTATAATTCACCCCTCCACTTT
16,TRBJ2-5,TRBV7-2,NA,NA,CASSSTLRGRGETQYF,TGTGCCAGCAGCTCGACTCTGCGGGGACGGGGCGAGACCCAGTACTTC
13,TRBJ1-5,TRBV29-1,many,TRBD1,CSVAGGGNQPQHF,TGCAGCGTTGCAGGGGGCGGCAATCAGCCCCAGCATTTT
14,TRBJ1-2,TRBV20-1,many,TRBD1,CSARPAGGDYGYTF,TGCAGTGCCAGGCCCGCAGGGGGCGACTATGGCTACACCTTC
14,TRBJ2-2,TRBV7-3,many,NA,CASSANRAVGELFF,TGTGCCAGCAGCGCAAACAGGGCGGTCGGGGAGCTGTTTTTT
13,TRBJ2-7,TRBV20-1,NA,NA,CSARSQAPYEQYF,TGCAGTGCTAGATCCCAGGCCCCCTACGAGCAGTACTTC
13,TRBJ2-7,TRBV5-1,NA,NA,CASSSGPTYEQYF,TGCGCCAGCAGCTCAGGCCCCACCTACGAGCAGTACTTC
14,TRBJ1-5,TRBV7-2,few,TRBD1,CASSRQGPNQPQHF,TGTGCCAGCAGCCGACAGGGGCCCAATCAGCCCCAGCATTTT
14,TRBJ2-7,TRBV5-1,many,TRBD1,CASSQPGQGYEQYF,TGCGCCAGCAGCCAGCCGGGACAGGGCTACGAGCAGTACTTC
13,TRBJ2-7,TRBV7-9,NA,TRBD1,CASAGGRSYEQYF,TGTGCCAGCGCAGGGGGTAGGTCCTACGAGCAGTACTTC
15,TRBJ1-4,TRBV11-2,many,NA,CASSPTGTPKEKLFF,TGTGCCAGCAGCCCGACCGGGACCCCTAAGGAAAAACTGTTTTTT
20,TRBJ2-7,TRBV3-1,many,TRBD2,CASSQDIGPDTSGRIYEQYF,TGTGCCAGCAGCCAAGATATAGGGCCCGACACTAGCGGGAGAATCTACGAGCAGTACTTC
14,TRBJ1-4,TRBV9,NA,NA,CASSVRGNNEKLFF,TGTGCCAGCAGCGTGCGCGGGAATAATGAAAAACTGTTTTTT
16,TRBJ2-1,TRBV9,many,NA,CASSPRQASGYNEQFF,TGTGCCAGCAGCCCACGACAGGCTAGCGGCTACAATGAGCAGTTCTTC
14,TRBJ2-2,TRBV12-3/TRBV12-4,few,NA,CASRGRQGKWELFF,TGTGCCAGCAGAGGCCGTCAGGGAAAGTGGGAGCTGTTTTTT